The clone carrying this TCR beta chain was detected only once. CDR1 and CDR2 (germline): GTSNPN, SVGIG (reference sequence). Losses at the gene ends were 1 base for V and 10 bases for J; bases not matched to a gene: 5. The CDR3 consists of 14 residues. The data stem from a study of blood T cell repertoires in COVID-19. About the study: Sites in the United States, Italy and Spain provided acute and convalescent COVID-19 samples. PBMCs, B-cell-depleted T cells, or T cells provided the cDNA or gDNA that made up the material.

Original analysis: Nucleated cell counts were estimated from reference gene primer amplification. Clones were sequenced by immunoSEQ multiplex PCR, and TCRdb holds only the in-frame ones, with some missing. That table furnishes V, J and clone size, whereas the DNA furnished D and trimming. The sample holds roughly 63,000 clones, approximately 89% seen once. The chain combines TRBV30 with TRBJ1-4; 11 bases agree with TRBD1. Material for sequencing was peripheral blood. The TCR originated in a man between 50 and 59 years old with active COVID-19. CDR3 sequence reads: CAWSEGTGGRKLFF. DNA for the CDR3: TGTGCCTGGAGTGAGGGGACAGGGGGACGAAAACTGTTTTTT.